This entry is about one TCR beta chain. Its antigen is still unknown. Qualities for individual bases were not recorded, and no much larger clone is one base off. CDR1 and CDR2 were assigned from the germline V gene (reference sequence) as LNHDA and SQIVND. The CDR3 runs 14 residues from the cysteine to the phenylalanine. This entry keeps only the CDR3 DNA: 42 bases, framed from base 1. The V end loses 4 bases and the J end loses 2 bases, and a stretch of 11 bases separates them. The immunoSEQ Assay, a bias-controlled multiplex PCR, was used to amplify TCRbeta CDR3 regions from genomic DNA. Turning to the authors' computational methods: Within the assay, amplification of reference gene primers was used to estimate how many nucleated cells each sample contained. To quantify the absolute abundance of each unique TCRbeta CDR3 rearrangement, sequence reads were collapsed and filtered. For each sample, productive Simpson clonality was calculated as the square root of Simpson's diversity index across productive rearrangements. The clones in this table, taken by TCRdb from immuneACCESS, are in-frame only. Not every clone is retained; where verified, under half of the shortfall comes from an unresolved V gene, and the cause of the rest is unknown. Clone size and V and J calls were adopted from that table, with D and trimming inferred from the DNA. This sample is represented by roughly 100,000 clones; roughly nine tenths of them were singletons. Clones ranked in the top ten supply about 3.4% of the sample.

Each collaborating institution followed its own protocols to collect whole blood in K2EDTA tubes. For TCRbeta analysis, collaborators shipped samples in one of three forms: frozen whole blood, isolated PBMCs, or DNA extracted from either of those sample types. This record comes from a study of blood T cell repertoires in COVID-19 (dated by TCRdb to the early 2020s). Regarding the complete study: The collaborator samples originated in the United States, Italy and Spain and spanned the acute and convalescent phases of COVID-19. The samples were drawn from two sources: the first 160 participants of the ongoing ImmuneRACE study, and 1,000 to 1,500 subjects contributed by 6 global collaborators. The sample metadata nearly always contained a de-identified subject ID, COVID-19 status, age in years and sex. The prospective study material was composed of cDNA or gDNA derived from T cells, B-cell-depleted T cells, or PBMCs. The repertoires were released in a freely available public database intended as a resource for research on the immune response to SARS-CoV-2. HLA class I and class II types, where available, came from metadata supplied by the sample provider rather than from assay-based typing. Subjects who had been exposed to COVID-19, were actively infected with it, or had recovered from it provided the deeply sampled blood TCRbeta repertoires that made up the dataset.

Broad study findings and their caveats: How much clinical and demographic metadata was included differed by source and by participant, and the metadata was provided uncurated.

The source is a woman aged 65 to 85 with acute or convalescent COVID-19. Input material: peripheral blood. The chain couples TRBV19 to TRBJ1-2; the D segment could be TRBD1, given 5 matching bases. The nucleotide sequence is given as TGTGCCAGTAGTACCAATGGGGCCAACTATGGCTACACCTTC. Its amino acids are CASSTNGANYGYTF.